A selection of T cell receptor beta chains follows, all from one sample in a study of blood T cell repertoires in COVID-19. Assay: immunoSEQ multiplex PCR; the TCRdb copy retains only in-frame clones and omits some. Of about 400,000 clones listed, 88% are singletons. Sequencing input: PBMCs or T cells enriched from blood (not recorded which). The origin of the receptors is a woman in her thirties or forties with acute COVID-19. CDR3s include the opening cysteine and the closing phenylalanine or tryptophan. D genes are given only for firm matches. Some rows mark clone size as missing; the rest say once, few, many or name a class of expanded clone.

clone size: .; V gene: TRBV27; J gene: TRBJ2-7; D gene: .; CDR3 DNA: TGTGCCAGCAGTGAAGGGGGGGGCTACGAGCAGTACTTC; CDR3 protein: CASSEGGGYEQYF
clone size: .; V gene: TRBV20-1; J gene: TRBJ2-7; D gene: .; CDR3 DNA: TGCAGTGCTAGTTGGGCAGGGTCCTACGAGCAGTACTTC; CDR3 protein: CSASWAGSYEQYF
clone size: .; V gene: TRBV4-1; J gene: TRBJ1-2; D gene: .; CDR3 DNA: TGCGCCAGCAGCCAAGATATCCGGGGAATCTATGGCTACACCTTC; CDR3 protein: CASSQDIRGIYGYTF
clone size: .; V gene: TRBV30; J gene: TRBJ2-5; D gene: TRBD2; CDR3 DNA: TGTGCCTGGGATACTAGCGGGGGCGCAAGGACCCAGTACTTC; CDR3 protein: CAWDTSGGARTQYF
clone size: .; V gene: TRBV5-6; J gene: TRBJ2-2; D gene: TRBD2; CDR3 DNA: TGTGCCAGCAGTTTAGCGGGGGGGCCCAACACCGGGGAGCTGTTTTTT; CDR3 protein: CASSLAGGPNTGELFF
clone size: .; V gene: TRBV18; J gene: TRBJ2-3; D gene: .; CDR3 DNA: TGTGCCAGCTCCCAAGAGAGCACAGATACGCAGTATTTT; CDR3 protein: CASSQESTDTQYF
clone size: few; V gene: TRBV6-5; J gene: TRBJ2-3; D gene: TRBD2; CDR3 DNA: TGTGCCAGCAGTTACGCCGGGGGGGCATATACGCAGTATTTT; CDR3 protein: CASSYAGGAYTQYF
clone size: once; V gene: TRBV11-2; J gene: TRBJ2-2; D gene: TRBD1; CDR3 DNA: TGTGCCAGCAGTCTGTGGGACAGTACGAACACCGGGGAGCTGTTTTTT; CDR3 protein: CASSLWDSTNTGELFF
clone size: .; V gene: TRBV27; J gene: TRBJ1-1; D gene: .; CDR3 DNA: TGTGCCAGCAGTTTCTTTCGCTTCGCGGGGAACACTGAAGCTTTCTTT; CDR3 protein: CASSFFRFAGNTEAFF
clone size: .; V gene: TRBV24-1; J gene: TRBJ1-5; D gene: TRBD1; CDR3 DNA: TGTGCCACCAGTGACCAGATACGGACAGGGGGCTTCCTGAATCAGCCCCAGCATTTT; CDR3 protein: CATSDQIRTGGFLNQPQHF
clone size: few; V gene: TRBV6-1; J gene: TRBJ2-7; D gene: TRBD1; CDR3 DNA: TGTGCCAGCAGTGGCCAGTGGGGACAGGGGTCCTACGAGCAGTACTTC; CDR3 protein: CASSGQWGQGSYEQYF
clone size: .; V gene: TRBV7-9; J gene: TRBJ1-6; D gene: TRBD1; CDR3 DNA: TGTGCCAGCAGCTCAGTAGACAGGGGAGGAAATTCACCCCTCCACTTT; CDR3 protein: CASSSVDRGGNSPLHF
clone size: few; V gene: TRBV6-2/TRBV6-3; J gene: TRBJ2-5; D gene: TRBD2; CDR3 DNA: TGTGCCAGCATCCCGGCTAGCGGTCGTCAAGAGACCCAGTACTTC; CDR3 protein: CASIPASGRQETQYF
clone size: once; V gene: TRBV10-3; J gene: TRBJ1-1; D gene: .; CDR3 DNA: TGTGCCATCAGTGAAAGCTCTGGAGCTTTCTTT; CDR3 protein: CAISESSGAFF
clone size: .; V gene: TRBV6-1; J gene: TRBJ2-7; D gene: TRBD1; CDR3 DNA: TGTGCCAGCAGTGACTTCCCGGGACAGGGGGACTACGAGCAGTACTTC; CDR3 protein: CASSDFPGQGDYEQYF
clone size: .; V gene: TRBV7-8; J gene: TRBJ1-2; D gene: TRBD1; CDR3 DNA: TGTGCCAGCAGCTTAGCAGGGGGGACAGGGGCCAACTATGGCTACACCTTC; CDR3 protein: CASSLAGGTGANYGYTF
clone size: .; V gene: TRBV5-6; J gene: TRBJ1-2; D gene: TRBD1; CDR3 DNA: TGTGCCAGCAGCCCGGGACAGGGGGCTGGCTACACCTTC; CDR3 protein: CASSPGQGAGYTF
clone size: .; V gene: TRBV6-1; J gene: TRBJ2-2; D gene: TRBD2; CDR3 DNA: TGTGCCAGCAGTGATGGACTAGCGGGGGGCCTAAGCCCCGGGGAGCTGTTTTTT; CDR3 protein: CASSDGLAGGLSPGELFF
clone size: few; V gene: TRBV19; J gene: TRBJ1-1; D gene: .; CDR3 DNA: TGTGCCACCCATCAGGGGATTAACACTGAAGCTTTCTTT; CDR3 protein: CATHQGINTEAFF
clone size: once; V gene: TRBV27; J gene: TRBJ2-7; D gene: TRBD2; CDR3 DNA: TGTGCCAGCAGTTTATGGACTAGCGGGGGGGAGAGGAGTAGCTACGAGCAGTACTTC; CDR3 protein: CASSLWTSGGERSSYEQYF
clone size: .; V gene: TRBV7-9; J gene: TRBJ1-2; D gene: .; CDR3 DNA: TGTGCCAGCAGCTTAATTCAGGGGGGCTACACCTTC; CDR3 protein: CASSLIQGGYTF
clone size: .; V gene: TRBV7-9; J gene: TRBJ2-7; D gene: TRBD1; CDR3 DNA: TGTGCCAGCAGCTTTGGACAGGCCTACGAGCAGTACTTC; CDR3 protein: CASSFGQAYEQYF
clone size: .; V gene: TRBV6-6; J gene: TRBJ2-1; D gene: .; CDR3 DNA: TGTGCCGGCGGAAGGGGTTCTTCCAATGAGCAGTTCTTC; CDR3 protein: CAGGRGSSNEQFF
clone size: once; V gene: TRBV6-5; J gene: TRBJ2-1; D gene: TRBD1; CDR3 DNA: TGTGCCAGCAGCCCCGAGCAGGGGGCCTACAATGAGCAGTTCTTC; CDR3 protein: CASSPEQGAYNEQFF
clone size: .; V gene: TRBV6-5; J gene: TRBJ1-6; D gene: TRBD1; CDR3 DNA: TGTGCCAGCAGTACGGGACAGGGCTATAATTCACCCCTCCACTTT; CDR3 protein: CASSTGQGYNSPLHF
clone size: .; V gene: TRBV7-9; J gene: TRBJ1-6; D gene: TRBD1; CDR3 DNA: TGTGCCAGCAGCTTGGACGGACAGGGAGGTTCACCCCTCCACTTT; CDR3 protein: CASSLDGQGGSPLHF
clone size: .; V gene: TRBV11-2; J gene: TRBJ1-2; D gene: TRBD1; CDR3 DNA: TGTGCCAGCAGCACGTGGGGACAGGGCGTCTATGGCTACACCTTC; CDR3 protein: CASSTWGQGVYGYTF
clone size: .; V gene: TRBV2; J gene: TRBJ2-7; D gene: .; CDR3 DNA: TGTGCCAGCAGCCCGTCGAGGTGGGAGCAGTACTTC; CDR3 protein: CASSPSRWEQYF
clone size: few; V gene: TRBV6-5; J gene: TRBJ1-6; D gene: .; CDR3 DNA: TGTGCCAGCAGTCTACAGGTATTCCATTCACCCCTCCACTTT; CDR3 protein: CASSLQVFHSPLHF
clone size: .; V gene: TRBV6-1; J gene: TRBJ1-5; D gene: TRBD1; CDR3 DNA: TGTGCCAGCAGTGAAGCAAGAGGACAGGAACAGCGAAGTCAGCCCCAGCATTTT; CDR3 protein: CASSEARGQEQRSQPQHF
clone size: .; V gene: TRBV27; J gene: TRBJ2-7; D gene: TRBD1; CDR3 DNA: TGTGCCAGCAGCCCGGACAGGTCCTCCTACGAGCAGTACTTC; CDR3 protein: CASSPDRSSYEQYF
clone size: .; V gene: TRBV25-1; J gene: TRBJ2-7; D gene: .; CDR3 DNA: TGTGCCACCTCGACAGAGACCTACGAGCAGTACTTC; CDR3 protein: CATSTETYEQYF
clone size: .; V gene: TRBV10-3; J gene: TRBJ1-2; D gene: .; CDR3 DNA: TGTGCCATCAGTGGGGGGGGCAGTAGCTATGGCTACACCTTC; CDR3 protein: CAISGGGSSYGYTF
clone size: once; V gene: TRBV11-3; J gene: TRBJ2-7; D gene: .; CDR3 DNA: TGTGCCAGCAGCCCACCGGGGTCCTACGAGCAGTACTTC; CDR3 protein: CASSPPGSYEQYF
clone size: once; V gene: TRBV6-4; J gene: TRBJ2-7; D gene: .; CDR3 DNA: TGTGCCAGCAGTGACTCCCCCCTAGTGGGCTACGAGCAGTACTTC; CDR3 protein: CASSDSPLVGYEQYF
clone size: .; V gene: TRBV27; J gene: TRBJ2-7; D gene: TRBD1; CDR3 DNA: TGTGCCAGCAGTCCAACTAGGGACAGGGATACCTACGAGCAGTACTTC; CDR3 protein: CASSPTRDRDTYEQYF
clone size: .; V gene: TRBV10-1; J gene: TRBJ2-5; D gene: TRBD2; CDR3 DNA: TGCGCCAGCAGTCATACTAGCGTCTTAGAGACCCAGTACTTC; CDR3 protein: CASSHTSVLETQYF
clone size: .; V gene: TRBV2; J gene: TRBJ1-2; D gene: .; CDR3 DNA: TGTGCCAGCGTAGGCGGGGCTTATGGCTACACCTTC; CDR3 protein: CASVGGAYGYTF
clone size: .; V gene: TRBV5-1; J gene: TRBJ1-3; D gene: .; CDR3 DNA: TGCGCCAGCAGCGCCGGAGTCTCTGGAAACACCATATATTTT; CDR3 protein: CASSAGVSGNTIYF
clone size: .; V gene: TRBV6-6; J gene: TRBJ1-6; D gene: .; CDR3 DNA: TGTGCCAGCAGCCCGACGGGAGGGAGAAATTCACCCCTCCACTTT; CDR3 protein: CASSPTGGRNSPLHF
clone size: .; V gene: TRBV19; J gene: TRBJ1-1; D gene: TRBD1; CDR3 DNA: TGTGCCAGTAGTAATTATGGGACAGTGAACACTGAAGCTTTCTTT; CDR3 protein: CASSNYGTVNTEAFF
clone size: .; V gene: TRBV9; J gene: TRBJ2-7; D gene: .; CDR3 DNA: TGTGCCAGCAGCGTCGGGTGGTTCAACGAGCAGTACTTC; CDR3 protein: CASSVGWFNEQYF
clone size: .; V gene: TRBV6-5; J gene: TRBJ2-7; D gene: TRBD2; CDR3 DNA: TGTGCCAGCAACTCGGGGGGAGGGACCTACGAGCAGTACTTC; CDR3 protein: CASNSGGGTYEQYF
clone size: .; V gene: TRBV19; J gene: TRBJ1-5; D gene: TRBD1; CDR3 DNA: TGTGCCAGTAGTTACCGGGACAGGGGTGGACAGCCCCAGCATTTT; CDR3 protein: CASSYRDRGGQPQHF
clone size: .; V gene: TRBV7-8; J gene: TRBJ2-1; D gene: TRBD2; CDR3 DNA: TGTGCCAGCAGCTCGAAGCGGGGGGGCCGGAATGAGCAGTTCTTC; CDR3 protein: CASSSKRGGRNEQFF